Below, 9 T cell receptor beta chains from the same sample are listed, as sequenced in a study of blood T cell repertoires in COVID-19. Using immunoSEQ multiplex PCR, the repertoire was profiled, and TCRdb retains in-frame clones only, with some absent. Of fewer than 250,000 clones in the sample, around 83% are singletons; the top ten hold 0.85% to 1%. Sequencing was performed on peripheral blood. The receptor source for this set is a man aged 35-49 years with acute or convalescent COVID-19.

The chain combines TRBV7-3 with TRBJ1-1; TRBD1 might be the D (5 bases). The CDR3 spans 15 residues. Between the trimmed V and J ends, which lost 5 bases and 1 base, there was a span of 14 bases. The germline V gene encodes CDR1 SGHTA and CDR2 FQGTGA. CDR3 bases: TGTGCCAGCAGCCCAAGGGGAGGGCCGAACACTGAAGCTTTCTTT. Amino acids: CASSPRGGPNTEAFF.

The rearrangement uses TRBV5-6 and TRBJ2-5, with TRBD1 matching over 7 bases. The germline V gene has CDR1 SGHDT and CDR2 YYEEEE. J gave up 2 bases and V 4 bases, and 2 bases lay outside the gene matches. The CDR3 extends over 13 amino acids. The CDR3 DNA follows: TGTGCCAGCAGCGCGACAGGGCAAGAGACCCAGTACTTC. Protein product: CASSATGQETQYF.

The chain is built from TRBV2 and TRBJ1-2; TRBD1 is a possible D gene (6 bases). Germline assignment: CDR1 SNHLY and CDR2 FYNNEI. CDR3 length: 15 amino acids. Trimming removed 5 bases from V and 4 bases from J, with 17 bases in between. The chain's CDR3 is CASSPGQPSGYGYTF. The CDR3 region has the DNA TGTGCCAGCAGTCCAGGACAGCCCTCTGGCTATGGCTACACCTTC.

Only a few counts were recorded for this clone. The CDR3 reads CASSVDGNQPQHF. The DNA of the CDR3 is TGTGCCAGCAGCGTAGACGGTAATCAGCCCCAGCATTTT. The V and J genes are TRBV9 and TRBJ1-5, with D uncertain. The V gene's germline CDR1 is SGDLS and CDR2 YYNGEE. The CDR3 has 13 amino acids. With 0 bases removed from V and 4 bases from J, the gap between germline ends came to 5 bases.

This chain uses TRBV6-5 with TRBJ1-2; D is perhaps TRBD1 (5 bases). The germline V gene encodes CDR1 MNHEY and CDR2 SVGAGI. The ends were cut back, 0 bases at V and 6 bases at J, with 14 bases in the middle. The CDR3 sequence is 15 residues long. The CDR3 nucleotides are TGTGCCAGCAGTTACTCGGGACTCCACCGAGATGGCTACACCTTC. Translation: CASSYSGLHRDGYTF.

The chain carries TRBV6-5 and TRBJ1-6; the match to TRBD1 covers 10 bases. CDR3 length equals 13 residues. The germline V gene has CDR1 MNHEY and CDR2 SVGAGI. V dropped 11 bases and J dropped 11; count of bases not matched to a gene: 9. The CDR3 here is CAGPGQGSPPLHF. CDR3 DNA sequence: TGTGCCGGCCCGGGACAGGGGTCTCCACCCCTCCACTTT.

V and J are TRBV10-3 and TRBJ1-6, with D possibly matching TRBD1 (5 bases). The CDR3 contains 16 residues. The V end lost 0 bases, the J end lost 9 bases, and 15 bases lay between the germline ends. CDR1 and CDR2 (germline): ENHRY, SYGVKD. The CDR3 reads CAISESGGGLGSPLHF. The CDR3 DNA is TGTGCCATCAGTGAGTCCGGGGGGGGATTGGGTTCACCCCTCCACTTT.

This rearrangement joins TRBV7-9 to TRBJ1-2, with 10 bases aligning to TRBD1. CDR3 size: 15 residues. Trimming at V came to 2 bases and at J to 5 bases, leaving 5 bases not matched to a gene. The V gene's germline CDR1 is SEHNR and CDR2 FQNEAQ (reference sequence). The CDR3 protein is CASSLSTGGAYGYTF. CDR3 nucleotide sequence: TGTGCCAGCAGCTTATCGACAGGGGGCGCGTATGGCTACACCTTC.

This clone has only one observation. The chain links TRBV19 to TRBJ1-5; TRBD1 matches at 9 bases. Germline V gene data show CDR1 as LNHDA and CDR2 as SQIVND (reference sequence). The CDR3 spans 12 residues. CDR3 amino acids: CATGQGNQPQHF. CDR3 sequence (DNA): TGTGCTACGGGACAGGGTAATCAGCCCCAGCATTTT.